This T cell receptor beta chain is drawn from a study of CD8 T cells in Susac syndrome. It was with random hexamers that roughly 0.45 to 1 ug RNA was reverse transcribed. In TCRdb, the immunoSEQ multiplex PCR reads were re-called with MiXCR into one record per CDR3 protein. The repertoire holds 250,000 to 300,000 distinct CDR3 sequences, with around 89% as singletons. The TCR originated in a human donor with multiple sclerosis. The sequencing input was CD8+ T cells from PBMCs.

The CDR3 sequence: CASSLLAPRDTNTGELFF. The CDR3 bases are TGTGCCAGCAGTTTACTCGCCCCTCGGGACACGAACACCGGGGAGCTGTTTTTT. The gene calls are TRBV6-2 or TRBV6-3 and TRBJ2-2, with D tentatively TRBD1 (6 bases). Germline V gene sequence: CDR1 MNHEY, CDR2 SVGEGT. V was shortened by 4 bases and J by 0 bases, with 18 bases between the two germline ends. This CDR3 is built from 18 residues.